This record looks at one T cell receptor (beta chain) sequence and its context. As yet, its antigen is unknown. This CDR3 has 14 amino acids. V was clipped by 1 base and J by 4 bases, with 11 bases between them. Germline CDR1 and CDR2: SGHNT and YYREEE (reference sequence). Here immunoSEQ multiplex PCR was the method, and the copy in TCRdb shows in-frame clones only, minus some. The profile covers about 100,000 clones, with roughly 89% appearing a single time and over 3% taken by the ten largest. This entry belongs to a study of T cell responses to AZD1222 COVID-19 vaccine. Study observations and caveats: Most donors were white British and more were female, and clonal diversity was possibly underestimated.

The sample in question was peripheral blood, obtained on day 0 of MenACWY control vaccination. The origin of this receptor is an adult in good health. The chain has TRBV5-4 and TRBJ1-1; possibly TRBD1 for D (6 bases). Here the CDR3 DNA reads TGTGCCAGCAGCTTGAATCAGGGGAGCACTGAAGCTTTCTTT. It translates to CASSLNQGSTEAFF.